Sequencing of this T cell receptor (beta chain) was carried out in a study of response to subunit inactivated influenza vaccine. The CDR3 runs 14 residues. After removal of 6 bases from V and 5 bases from J, the junction contained 7 bases not matched to a gene. Each CDR3 protein is one row after TCRdb ran MiXCR on the RT-PCR reads. This sample carries about 570,000 distinct CDR3 sequences, approximately 10% of them seen once, and the ten largest clones take roughly 10%. Worth noting for this clonotype: Its antigen is unknown.

Study-wide results and limits: The authors offered the suggestion that each seasonal influenza vaccination recruits few new T cells.

The source material was PBMCs from blood, sampled on the day of vaccination. The V call is TRBV12-3 or TRBV12-4, the J call TRBJ2-5; 9 bases fit TRBD1. The TCR comes from a man in his fifties who received an inactivated influenza vaccine. CDR3 DNA: TGTGCCAGCAGCGCGACAGGGGGTAGGGAGACCCAGTACTTC. Translated: CASSATGGRETQYF.